Sequencing of this TCR beta chain was carried out in a study of T cells in tuberculosis (dated by TCRdb to the late 2010s). Notes on the research overall: The study combined CD1B tetramers and high-throughput TCR immunosequencing to characterize T cells specific for the mycobacterial lipid antigen glucose monomycolate (GMM). In a South African clinical cohort, IGRA-negative adolescents, IGRA-positive adolescents with latent tuberculosis and adults with active tuberculosis were compared, with 9 to 10 people in each group. The research as a whole found: Clinical samples were selected based on which cryopreserved specimens were available, and the active tuberculosis cases were adults whereas the controls were adolescents. With the diverse GMM-specific repertoire as input, a classifier achieved just over 85% accuracy (AUROC 0.75 to 0.95), whereas GEM motif frequencies as input gave approximately 70% accuracy. Shorter CDR3-alpha lengths in active tuberculosis patients partly drove the smaller NN-distances, and the TCR-beta difference was not statistically significant. Active tuberculosis TCR-alpha repertoires showed smaller mean NN-distances to GMM-specific TCRs than IGRA-negative controls, suggesting clonal expansion of these TCRs.

TCR libraries were generated with the immunoSEQ multiplex PCR assay, using TCR-beta and/or TCR-alpha/delta assays for each sample. The Illumina high-throughput platform was used to sequence the amplified TCR libraries. Per the original workflow: Clustering and dimensionality reduction relied on pairwise TCRdist distances among GMM-specific receptors from T cells that were either sorted ex vivo or expanded in vitro. Each clinical repertoire was scored by mean NN-distance, the average TCRdist to the nearest 10% of tetramer-positive reference sequences. GEM TCR motif frequency was calculated as the fraction of unique TCRs that matched known GEM sequences by V/J usage and CDR3 length. Linear discriminant analysis with leave-one-out cross-validation, implemented in scikit-learn, was used to classify active tuberculosis. Held by TCRdb, this immuneACCESS table contains in-frame sequences only and omits some clones. Under half of the omission traces to an unresolved V gene where checked; the cause of the rest is unknown. That table is the source of V, J and clone size, and D and trimming were worked out from the DNA. The sample records tens of thousands of clones, roughly 92% of which are singletons. The ten largest account for about 7.5% of the sample.

Comment on this clone: The target of this receptor is not known. No much larger clone is present one base from it, and per-base qualities are unavailable.

At study entry, a tuberculin skin test and the QuantiFERON-TB GOLD In-Tube IGRA were used to screen adolescents for latent tuberculosis infection. Unsorted cryopreserved PBMC were immunosequenced, covering on average about 100,000 T cells per clinical donor. Eleven high schools in the Worcester region of the Western Cape, South Africa, served as enrollment sites for adolescents aged 12 to 18 years. Roughly 10 adolescents infected with M. tuberculosis and about ten uninfected adolescents were chosen and matched for age and sex. For the adolescents, PBMC were isolated by density centrifugation from freshly drawn heparinized blood and then cryopreserved. CDR1 and CDR2 are drawn from the germline V gene: SGDLS, YYNGEE. Germline trimming amounts to 4 bases on V and 9 bases on J, with 6 as the count of junction bases outside the gene matches. The CDR3 starts with the cysteine, ends with the phenylalanine, and has 14 residues. Only the CDR3 region is kept as DNA, spanning 42 bases read in frame from base 1.

The source is a donor aged 10-29 years with latent tuberculosis or without tuberculosis infection. The sequence links TRBV9 to TRBJ2-1; 11 central bases correspond to TRBD1. The sequenced sample was PBMCs. The base sequence is TGTGCCAGCAGCCCCCGGGACAGGGGGGGTGAGCAGTTCTTC. It is translated as CASSPRDRGGEQFF.